Detailed here is one T cell receptor beta chain. Repertoires were generated with immunoSEQ multiplex PCR, while TCRdb's copy carries only in-frame clones and drops some. This table holds about 150,000 clones, about 94% found once. Germline V lookup: CDR1 GTSNPN, CDR2 SVGIG (reference sequence). The CDR3 has 14 residues. Germline trimming cut 7 bases from V and 4 bases from J; bases unmatched to any gene: 11. This entry comes from a study of control samples from healthy donors and cancer patients. The sample taken for sequencing was blood. The chain couples TRBV30 to TRBJ1-2; TRBD1 matches at 8 bases. The receptor was derived from a middle-aged man in good health. CDR3 nucleotide sequence: TGTGCCTACGATAGACAGGGGTTGGGCTATGGCTACACCTTC. Translated, it gives CAYDRQGLGYGYTF.